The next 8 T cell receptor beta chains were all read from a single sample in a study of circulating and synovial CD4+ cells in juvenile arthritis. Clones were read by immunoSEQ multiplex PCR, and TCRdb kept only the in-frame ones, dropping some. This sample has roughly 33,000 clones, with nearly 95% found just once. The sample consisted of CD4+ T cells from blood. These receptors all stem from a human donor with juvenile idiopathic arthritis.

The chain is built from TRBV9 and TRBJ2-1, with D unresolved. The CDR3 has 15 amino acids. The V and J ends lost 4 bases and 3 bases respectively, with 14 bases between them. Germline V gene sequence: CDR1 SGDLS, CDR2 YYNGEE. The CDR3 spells CASSPRVEYYNEQFF. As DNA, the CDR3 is TGTGCCAGCAGCCCCCGGGTTGAGTACTACAATGAGCAGTTCTTC.

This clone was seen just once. The CDR3, as DNA: TGTGCCAGCAGTTTAGTTGGGGGCGACCAGCCCCAGCATTTT. Its translation: CASSLVGGDQPQHF. This sequence joins TRBV27 and TRBJ1-5; tentative D call: TRBD1 (6 bases). CDR3 length: 14 amino acids. Germline values: CDR1 MNHEY, CDR2 SMNVEV (reference sequence). V gave up 2 bases and J gave up 7 bases, with 12 bases separating them.

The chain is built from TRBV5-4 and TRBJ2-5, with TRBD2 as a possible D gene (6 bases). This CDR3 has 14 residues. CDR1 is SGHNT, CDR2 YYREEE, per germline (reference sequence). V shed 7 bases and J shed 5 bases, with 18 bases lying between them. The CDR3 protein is CASLATREAETQYF. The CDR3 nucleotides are TGTGCCAGCCTGGCGACGAGGGAGGCGGAGACCCAGTACTTC.

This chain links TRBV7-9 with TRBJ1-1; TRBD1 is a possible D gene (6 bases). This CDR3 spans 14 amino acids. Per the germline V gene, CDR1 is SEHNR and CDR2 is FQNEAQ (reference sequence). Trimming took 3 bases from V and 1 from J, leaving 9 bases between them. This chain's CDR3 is CASSLTGWNTEAFF. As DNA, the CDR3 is TGTGCCAGCAGCTTGACAGGCTGGAACACTGAAGCTTTCTTT.

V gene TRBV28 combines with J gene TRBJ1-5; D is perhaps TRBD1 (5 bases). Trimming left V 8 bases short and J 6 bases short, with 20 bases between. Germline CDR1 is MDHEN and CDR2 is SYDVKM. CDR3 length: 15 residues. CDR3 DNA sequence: TGTGCCAGCGGGTCCAATAAAAAGGGGTCTCAGCCCCAGCATTTT. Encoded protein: CASGSNKKGSQPQHF.

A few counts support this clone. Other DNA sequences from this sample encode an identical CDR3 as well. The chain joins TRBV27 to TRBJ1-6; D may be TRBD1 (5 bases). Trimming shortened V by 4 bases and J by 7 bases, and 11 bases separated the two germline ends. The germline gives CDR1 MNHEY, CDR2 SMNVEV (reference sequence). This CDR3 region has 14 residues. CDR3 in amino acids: CASSSRRQNSPLHF. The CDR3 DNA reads TGTGCCAGCAGTTCCCGAAGACAGAATTCACCCCTCCACTTT.

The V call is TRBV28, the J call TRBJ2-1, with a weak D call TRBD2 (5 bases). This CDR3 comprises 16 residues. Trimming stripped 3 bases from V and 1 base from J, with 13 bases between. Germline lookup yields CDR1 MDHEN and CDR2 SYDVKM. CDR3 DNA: TGTGCCAGCAGTTTGTCGGACTTTCCTTCCTACAATGAGCAGTTCTTC. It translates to CASSLSDFPSYNEQFF.

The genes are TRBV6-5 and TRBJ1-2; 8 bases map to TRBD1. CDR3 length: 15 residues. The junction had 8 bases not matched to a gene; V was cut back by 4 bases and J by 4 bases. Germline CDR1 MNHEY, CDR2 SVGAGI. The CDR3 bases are TGTGCCAGCAGTTCCTCTCCAGGGGGCGGCTATGGCTACACCTTC. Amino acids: CASSSSPGGGYGYTF.